These 30 T cell receptor beta chains were sequenced from one sample in a study of graft-versus-host responses after intestinal transplantation. Sequenced by immunoSEQ multiplex PCR; TCRdb stores in-frame clones only, minus some. The sample yields about 85,000 clones, roughly 90% seen once. The antigens of these receptors remain unknown. This specimen consisted of unstimulated CD8+ T cells sorted from spleen or lymph node cells, obtained before transplant. These receptors were taken from a human donor who was the organ donor for an intestinal transplant.

This rearrangement joins TRBV4-1 to TRBJ1-5; no definite D call. The V gene's germline CDR1 is MGHRA and CDR2 YSYEKL. This CDR3 comprises 17 residues. Trimming removed 0 bases from V and 0 bases from J, with 12 bases in between. The CDR3 sequence is CASSQEMGFHSNQPQHF. The CDR3 nucleotides read TGCGCCAGCAGCCAAGAGATGGGATTCCATAGCAATCAGCCCCAGCATTTT.

This sequence joins TRBV4-1 and TRBJ1-6, with a weak D call TRBD1 (5 bases). The CDR3 totals 15 residues. The germline V gene has CDR1 MGHRA and CDR2 YSYEKL. Trimming stripped 4 bases from V and 11 bases from J, with 18 bases between. CDR3 sequence reads: CASSLAGSPDPPLHF. The CDR3 DNA follows: TGCGCCAGCAGCCTAGCAGGGAGTCCGGATCCACCCCTCCACTTT.

V usage is TRBV13 and J usage is TRBJ1-1; unclear D gene. The V and J ends lost 3 bases and 10 bases respectively, with 21 bases between them. The CDR3 is made up of 15 amino acids. CDR1 is PRHDT, CDR2 FYEKMQ, per germline (reference sequence). The CDR3 here is CASSFDLSRGSGAFF. The CDR3 DNA follows: TGTGCCAGCAGCTTCGACCTCTCCCGGGGATCGGGAGCTTTCTTT.

The chain recombines TRBV27 with TRBJ2-7, with TRBD2 matching over 13 bases. V lost 4 bases and J lost 7; bases outside the gene matches: 1. CDR1 MNHEY and CDR2 SMNVEV come from the germline V gene (reference sequence). This CDR3 is built from 13 residues. CDR3 in DNA: TGTGCCAGCAGTTCGGGACTAGCGGGAGAGCAGTACTTC. Translation gives CASSSGLAGEQYF.

The rearrangement uses TRBV19 and TRBJ2-6; TRBD2 aligns across 12 bases. Germline V gene sequence: CDR1 LNHDA, CDR2 SQIVND (reference sequence). The V and J ends lost 6 bases and 4 bases, in that order; junction bases with no gene match: 4. The CDR3 runs 16 residues. The CDR3 region has the DNA TGTGCCAGTAGGCTAGCGGGGGGGCAAGGGGCCAACGTCCTGACTTTC. Translated: CASRLAGGQGANVLTF. Looking up the rest from reference TRBV19 and TRBJ2-6 gives the full variable domain: DGGITQSPKYLFRKEGQNVTLSCEQNLNHDAMYWYRQDPGQGLRLIYYSQIVNDFQKGDIAEGYSVSREKKESFPLTVTSAQKNPTAFYLCASRLAGGQGANVLTFGAGSRLTVL.

By frequency in the sample, this clone is medium-sized. V is TRBV6-1 and J is TRBJ1-4; D gene uncertain. V lost 4 bases, J lost 3 bases, and 12 bases lay in between. Germline V gives CDR1 MNHNS, CDR2 SASEGT. The CDR3 is 15 amino acids. CDR3 loop: CASSVGRAANEKLFF. DNA for the CDR3: TGTGCCAGCAGTGTAGGGAGGGCAGCTAATGAAAAACTGTTTTTT.

The chain couples TRBV12-5 to TRBJ2-1; 11 nucleotides align to TRBD2. From germline, CDR1 is LGHNT and CDR2 FRNRAP. The CDR3 is made up of 14 amino acids. The V gene end was trimmed by 4 bases and the J gene end by 6 bases; junction bases not matched to a gene: 2. CDR3 in amino acids: CASGSSGGPNEQFF. The DNA of the CDR3 is TGTGCTAGTGGTTCTAGCGGGGGGCCCAATGAGCAGTTCTTC.

As DNA, the CDR3 is TGTGCCACCAGCAGAGATCTGGGAGAGGGCACTGAAGCTTTCTTT. This translates into CATSRDLGEGTEAFF. The V gene is TRBV15, the J gene TRBJ1-1; D ambiguous. This CDR3 region has 15 residues. The V end was cut by 0 bases, the J end by 4 bases, with 12 bases between. The V gene's germline CDR1 is LNHNV and CDR2 YYDKDF (reference sequence).

The rearrangement links TRBV6-5 to TRBJ1-4; tentative D call: TRBD1 (6 bases). This CDR3 is built from 13 residues. V lost 0 bases, J lost 12 bases, and 11 bases lay in between. Germline V lookup: CDR1 MNHEY, CDR2 SVGAGI. The CDR3 nucleotides read TGTGCCAGCAGTTACTCTGGGACAAGCGAACTGTTTTTT. Residues: CASSYSGTSELFF.

The CDR3: CASSVRGLAGHTGELFF. The CDR3 coding sequence is TGTGCCAGCAGCGTAAGGGGACTAGCGGGACACACCGGGGAGCTGTTTTTT. V and J are TRBV9 and TRBJ2-2, with TRBD2 matching 13 bases. The CDR3 loop spans 17 amino acids. J was trimmed by 3 bases and V by 1 base; bases with no gene match: 3. The germline V gene has CDR1 SGDLS and CDR2 YYNGEE.

The chain uses TRBV9 and TRBJ2-7; D might be TRBD1 (7 bases). The CDR3 runs 15 residues. V dropped 4 bases and J dropped 1 base, with 15 bases sitting between them. CDR1 and CDR2 (germline): SGDLS, YYNGEE. As DNA, the CDR3 is TGTGCCAGCAGCTCAGGGGGGACGGGTTCCTACGAGCAGTACTTC. This translates into CASSSGGTGSYEQYF.

V gene TRBV20-1 combines with J gene TRBJ2-1; 9 nucleotides match TRBD1. Germline V gives CDR1 DFQATT, CDR2 SNEGSKA (reference sequence). This CDR3 region has 11 residues. Germline trimming cut 6 bases from V and 12 bases from J; bases unmatched to any gene: 6. The CDR3 nucleotides read TGCAGTGCGGTAGACAGGGGGTTGCAGTTCTTC. It yields the protein CSAVDRGLQFF.

The V gene is TRBV6-6, the J gene TRBJ2-3; D call uncertain. The germline V gene encodes CDR1 MNHNY and CDR2 SVGAGI (reference sequence). V lost 9 bases to trimming and J lost 8 bases, with 12 bases between them. This CDR3 has 11 residues. This CDR3 is CARRWCATQYF. DNA of the CDR3: TGTGCCAGGAGGTGGTGTGCTACGCAGTATTTT.

This clone was counted a single time. The rearrangement uses TRBV6-5 and TRBJ2-5; D is ambiguous. Deletions cut 0 bases from V and 5 bases from J, with 7 bases between. CDR3 length: 13 residues. Germline values: CDR1 MNHEY, CDR2 SVGAGI. CDR3 amino acids: CASSYSIGETQYF. Written as DNA, the CDR3 is TGTGCCAGCAGTTACTCGATAGGTGAGACCCAGTACTTC.

The V call is TRBV18, the J call TRBJ2-7; D is undetermined. Germline V gene sequence: CDR1 KGHSH, CDR2 LQKENI. Trimming took off 6 bases at V and 5 bases at J, with 32 bases between the two ends. CDR3 size: 19 residues. The chain's CDR3 is CASSPRRQSGGYPSDEQYF. The CDR3 nucleotides read TGTGCCAGCTCCCCCCGCCGTCAATCGGGTGGCTATCCCAGTGACGAGCAGTACTTC.

The chain employs TRBV7-9 and TRBJ1-5, with D unresolved. The germline V and J ends were trimmed by 0 bases and 5 bases, with 5 bases remaining between them. This CDR3 is built from 13 residues. Germline CDR1 reads SEHNR; CDR2 reads FQNEAQ (reference sequence). The CDR3 spells CASSLALDQPQHF. The CDR3 coding sequence is TGTGCCAGCAGCTTAGCGCTGGATCAGCCCCAGCATTTT.

V gene TRBV28 combines with J gene TRBJ2-5, with 11 nucleotides matching TRBD2. CDR1 and CDR2 from the germline V gene are MDHEN and SYDVKM. J was trimmed by 5 bases and V by 2 bases; bases with no gene match: 7. The CDR3 sequence is 16 residues long. The CDR3 DNA is TGTGCCAGCAGTTTAGGTAGCGGGAGGGCCAGGGAGACCCAGTACTTC. Translated: CASSLGSGRARETQYF. The whole variable domain, remainder taken from reference TRBV28 and TRBJ2-5, is DVKVTQSSRYLVKRTGEKVFLECVQDMDHENMFWYRQDPGLGLRLIYFSYDVKMKEKGDIPEGYSVSREKKERFSLILESASTNQTSMYLCASSLGSGRARETQYFGPGTRLLVL.

J is TRBJ1-2 and V is TRBV7-9, with TRBD1 matching over 8 bases. Germline V lookup: CDR1 SEHNR, CDR2 FQNEAQ (reference sequence). The CDR3 has 15 amino acids. J lost 6 bases, V lost 1 base, and 7 bases had no gene match. The CDR3 coding sequence is TGTGCCAGCAGCTTAGTGGACAGGGCCATAGATGGCTACACCTTC. Its protein is CASSLVDRAIDGYTF.

This clone was observed once. The chain links TRBV4-1 to TRBJ2-6, with no clear D. The CDR3 contains 14 residues. CDR1 MGHRA and CDR2 YSYEKL come from the germline V gene. Between the trimmed V and J ends, which lost 1 base and 2 bases, there was a span of 3 bases. CDR3 sequence: CASSQVAGANVLTF. DNA of the CDR3: TGCGCCAGCAGCCAAGTGGCTGGGGCCAACGTCCTGACTTTC.

The rearrangement links TRBV9 to TRBJ2-3, with TRBD2 matching over 9 bases. Trimming at V came to 0 bases and at J to 2 bases, leaving 7 bases not matched to a gene. The germline gives CDR1 SGDLS, CDR2 YYNGEE. The CDR3 is made up of 17 amino acids. The CDR3 spells CASSVEYTSGYTDTQYF. The CDR3 DNA sequence: TGTGCCAGCAGCGTAGAATATACTAGCGGGTACACAGATACGCAGTATTTT.

The V call is TRBV19, the J call TRBJ2-1, with D possibly TRBD1 on 7 matching bases. The germline V gene has CDR1 LNHDA and CDR2 SQIVND (reference sequence). The CDR3 has 13 amino acids. The V and J ends lost 4 bases and 8 bases respectively, with 12 bases between them. The CDR3 DNA sequence: TGTGCCAGTAGTACAGACAGGGAGGATGAGCAGTTCTTC. Its protein is CASSTDREDEQFF. Together with reference TRBV19 and TRBJ2-1, the CDR3 gives the full variable domain: DGGITQSPKYLFRKEGQNVTLSCEQNLNHDAMYWYRQDPGQGLRLIYYSQIVNDFQKGDIAEGYSVSREKKESFPLTVTSAQKNPTAFYLCASSTDREDEQFFGPGTRLTVL.

This clone ranks as medium-sized. V gene TRBV7-9 combines with J gene TRBJ2-6; no firm D call. Trimming shortened V by 3 bases and J by 1 base, and 7 bases separated the two germline ends. The V gene's germline CDR1 is SEHNR and CDR2 FQNEAQ (reference sequence). The CDR3 covers 15 residues. This CDR3 reads CASSFSQSGANVLTF. The CDR3 DNA reads TGTGCCAGCAGCTTTTCACAATCTGGGGCCAACGTCCTGACTTTC. Full variable domain (missing parts from reference TRBV7-9 and TRBJ2-6): DTGVSQNPRHKITKRGQNVTFRCDPISEHNRLYWYRQTLGQGPEFLTYFQNEAQLEKSRLLSDRFSAERPKGSFSTLEIQRTEQGDSAMYLCASSFSQSGANVLTFGAGSRLTVL.

This clone occurred once. The V gene is TRBV11-3, the J gene TRBJ2-1; 13 bases line up with TRBD2. Trimming cost V 1 base and J 8 bases; bases outside gene matches: 2. Germline V gene sequence: CDR1 SGHNT, CDR2 YENEEA. There are 15 residues in the CDR3. The CDR3 DNA is TGTGCCAGCAGCTTAGGGACTAGCGGGAGCGATGAGCAGTTCTTC. Encoded protein: CASSLGTSGSDEQFF.

CDR3 DNA: TGTGCCAGCAGTGAAGCGGGGGGGACAGGGGATACGCAGTATTTT. Translating it yields CASSEAGGTGDTQYF. This rearrangement joins TRBV6-1 to TRBJ2-3; TRBD1 agrees at 9 bases. Unmatched junction bases numbered 4, after V lost 0 bases and J lost 6 bases. In germline, CDR1 is MNHNS, CDR2 SASEGT. CDR3 length: 15 amino acids.

The rearrangement uses TRBV2 and TRBJ2-1; 9 nucleotides line up with TRBD2. CDR1 and CDR2 from the germline V gene are SNHLY and FYNNEI. The CDR3 is 16 residues long. V was pared by 5 bases and J by 2 bases, with 7 bases of the junction left unmatched. CDR3 in DNA: TGTGCCAGCAGTTCCGAGGCGGGGGGGCCCTACAATGAGCAGTTCTTC. Amino acid sequence: CASSSEAGGPYNEQFF.

The chain combines TRBV10-2 with TRBJ2-6, with D perhaps matching TRBD2 (5 bases). The germline V gene encodes CDR1 WSHSY and CDR2 SAAADI. The CDR3 is 14 residues long. V was cut by 4 bases and J by 3 bases, with 7 bases left in between. The CDR3 nucleotides are TGCGCCAGCAGTGTGGAGGTTGGGGCCAACGTCCTGACTTTC. Its protein is CASSVEVGANVLTF.

V is TRBV28 and J is TRBJ2-3; the match to TRBD2 covers 7 bases. Trimming removed 6 bases from V and 3 bases from J; junction bases left unmatched: 12. Germline CDR1 and CDR2: MDHEN and SYDVKM. The CDR3 covers 16 residues. CDR3 loop: CASRTPLERGTDTQYF. CDR3 DNA sequence: TGTGCCAGCAGGACCCCCCTTGAGCGGGGAACAGATACGCAGTATTTT.

V usage is TRBV11-2 and J usage is TRBJ2-7, with 8 bases fitting TRBD1. Trimming took 0 bases from V and 5 from J; bases not matched to a gene: 3. The germline CDR1 and CDR2 sequences are SGHAT and FQNNGV. The CDR3 has 14 residues. CDR3 DNA sequence: TGTGCCAGCAGCTTAGATACGGACAGGGACGAGCAGTACTTC. This gives the protein CASSLDTDRDEQYF.

V is TRBV29-1 and J is TRBJ1-2; 8 bases match TRBD1. The CDR3 is 14 residues long. Germline CDR1 is SQVTM and CDR2 is ANQGSEA. V lost 2 bases to trimming and J lost 2 bases; unmatched junction nucleotides: 4. CDR3 nucleotide sequence: TGCAGCGTTGAAAGGGACAGGAAAAACTATGGCTACACCTTC. Encoded protein: CSVERDRKNYGYTF.

The chain uses TRBV5-1 and TRBJ1-1; D might be TRBD1 (6 bases). V shed 4 bases and J shed 4 bases, with 14 bases lying between them. The CDR3 totals 14 residues. CDR1 is SGHRS and CDR2 is YFSETQ in the germline V gene. The CDR3 DNA is TGCGCCAGCAGCCCGGGGGCGAGACTCACTGAAGCTTTCTTT. This sequence encodes CASSPGARLTEAFF.